These 25 T cell receptor beta chains were sequenced from one sample in a study of blood T cell repertoires in COVID-19 (dated by TCRdb to about 2020). The library came from the immunoSEQ multiplex PCR assay. TCRdb retrieved this table from immuneACCESS and kept in-frame rearrangements only. Not all clones are present; in checked studies, unresolved V genes account for under half, and no reason is known for the remainder. The sample data list approximately 81,000 clones, and around 80% of these were observed just once. Less than 8.5% of the sample is in the top ten clones. The material sequenced was peripheral blood. The receptors originated from a human donor in a cohort sampled during active COVID-19.

The chain employs TRBV7-2 and TRBJ1-5, with 9 bases fitting TRBD1. V lost 4 bases and J lost 6; bases outside the gene matches: 4. The length of the CDR3 is 14 residues. Germline CDR1 reads SGHTA; CDR2 reads FQGNSA. The CDR3 region has the DNA TGTGCCAGCAGCTGGACAGGGGTAGGTCAGCCCCAGCATTTT. Translation gives CASSWTGVGQPQHF. The whole variable domain, remainder taken from reference TRBV7-2 and TRBJ1-5, is GAGVSQSPSNKVTEKGKDVELRCDPISGHTALYWYRQSLGQGLEFLIYFQGNSAPDKSGLPSDRFSAERTGGSVSTLTIQRTQQEDSAVYLCASSWTGVGQPQHFGDGTRLSIL.

In this sample, this clone turned up once. This chain uses TRBV6-2 or TRBV6-3 with TRBJ1-1; TRBD1 might be the D (5 bases). V gave up 5 bases and J gave up 0 bases, with 13 bases separating them. Germline V lookup: CDR1 MNHEY, CDR2 SVGEGT. CDR3 size: 15 residues. CDR3 loop: CASSDAGPLNTEAFF. The CDR3 bases are TGTGCCAGCAGTGACGCGGGGCCCTTGAACACTGAAGCTTTCTTT.

J is TRBJ2-7 and V is TRBV12-3 or TRBV12-4, with TRBD2 as a possible D gene (6 bases). Trimming took off 4 bases at V and 1 base at J, with 8 bases between the two ends. This CDR3 comprises 13 residues. In DNA form, the CDR3 reads TGTGCCAGCAGTTACGGGAGTTCCTACGAGCAGTACTTC. Encoded protein: CASSYGSSYEQYF.

The V call is TRBV18, the J call TRBJ1-6; 8 bases match TRBD1. This CDR3 comprises 17 residues. Trimming took 3 bases from V and 6 from J; bases not matched to a gene: 10. Germline CDR1 is KGHSH and CDR2 is LQKENI. CDR3 region: CASSPVVTGAPNSPLHF. Here the CDR3 DNA reads TGTGCCAGCTCACCGGTAGTGACAGGGGCCCCTAATTCACCCCTCCACTTT.

The chain employs TRBV3-1 (or the pseudogene TRBV3-2) and TRBJ2-1, with 7 bases identical to TRBD2. Germline V gives CDR1 LGHDT, CDR2 YNNKEL (reference sequence). Losses at the gene ends were 5 bases for V and 8 bases for J; bases not matched to a gene: 6. This CDR3 has 13 amino acids. The CDR3 nucleotides read TGTGCCAGCAGCAATCGACTAGCTCATGAGCAGTTCTTC. This codes for CASSNRLAHEQFF.

This clone was found once. The gene calls are TRBV4-1 and TRBJ1-1; 10 positions agree with TRBD1. This CDR3 is built from 18 residues. V dropped 0 bases and J dropped 2; count of bases not matched to a gene: 9. CDR1 MGHRA and CDR2 YSYEKL come from the germline V gene. CDR3 sequence reads: CASSQDPGTGVINTEAFF. CDR3 coding DNA: TGCGCCAGCAGCCAAGATCCCGGGACAGGGGTAATTAACACTGAAGCTTTCTTT.

The V and J genes are TRBV9 and TRBJ1-1; 10 nucleotides agree with TRBD1. Looked up from germline, CDR1 is SGDLS and CDR2 is YYNGEE. J lost 0 bases, V lost 6 bases, and 8 bases had no gene match. There are 16 residues in the CDR3. CDR3 nucleotide sequence: TGTGCCAGCAACTCCGGGACAGGGGCCATGAACACTGAAGCTTTCTTT. Protein sequence: CASNSGTGAMNTEAFF.

This clone was counted once. The chain couples TRBV10-3 to TRBJ1-2, with TRBD1 matching 7 bases. Looked up from germline, CDR1 is ENHRY and CDR2 is SYGVKD. The CDR3 has 13 residues. Trimming took 11 bases from V and 8 from J; bases not matched to a gene: 14. DNA of the CDR3: TGTGCCGTACCATCTGGACAGGAAAACGGCTACACCTTC. Translating it yields CAVPSGQENGYTF.

This chain connects TRBV25-1 to TRBJ2-7; 9 bases are a match to TRBD1. Germline CDR1 reads MGHDK; CDR2 reads SYGVNS. After removal of 5 bases from V and 2 bases from J, the junction contained 16 bases not matched to a gene. The CDR3 covers 18 residues. This CDR3 is CASSSPGQGQFFTYEQYF. The CDR3, as DNA: TGTGCCAGCAGTTCTCCGGGACAGGGCCAATTTTTTACCTACGAGCAGTACTTC.

The chain combines TRBV2 with TRBJ1-4, with D unresolved. The CDR3 is made up of 15 amino acids. Germline CDR1 SNHLY, CDR2 FYNNEI. The V and J ends lost 0 bases and 8 bases respectively, with 13 bases between them. CDR3 nucleotide sequence: TGTGCCAGCAGTGAAGCGCTTCGGGGTGGGGAAAAACTGTTTTTT. Amino acids: CASSEALRGGEKLFF.

Here the CDR3 reads CASSQGGRGYTF. CDR3 nucleotides: TGTGCCAGCAGTCAAGGGGGCCGGGGCTACACCTTC. The V gene is TRBV6-6, the J gene TRBJ1-2, with 7 bases that match TRBD1. J lost 8 bases, V lost 5 bases, and 5 bases had no gene match. The CDR3 runs 12 residues. CDR1 is MNHNY, CDR2 SVGAGI, per germline (reference sequence).

This clone was seen just once. The V and J genes are TRBV27 and TRBJ2-1, with D maybe TRBD2 (5 bases). CDR3 size: 15 residues. V lost 3 bases to trimming and J lost 6 bases, with 15 bases between them. The germline V gene encodes CDR1 MNHEY and CDR2 SMNVEV (reference sequence). CDR3 sequence: CASSFETGSFNEQFF. The CDR3, as DNA: TGTGCCAGCAGTTTTGAGACGGGGTCATTCAATGAGCAGTTCTTC.

The CDR3 is CATRDNWRAFF. The CDR3 region has the DNA TGTGCCACCAGGGATAACTGGAGAGCTTTCTTT. The chain carries TRBV19 and TRBJ1-1, with D possibly TRBD1 on 5 matching bases. The CDR3 length is 11 residues. V was cut by 10 bases and J by 10 bases, with 16 bases left in between. Germline V gene sequence: CDR1 LNHDA, CDR2 SQIVND (reference sequence). Drawing the rest from reference TRBV19 and TRBJ1-1, the complete variable domain is DGGITQSPKYLFRKEGQNVTLSCEQNLNHDAMYWYRQDPGQGLRLIYYSQIVNDFQKGDIAEGYSVSREKKESFPLTVTSAQKNPTAFYLCATRDNWRAFFGQGTRLTVV.

V usage is TRBV5-6 and J usage is TRBJ2-7; D unclear. The CDR3 runs to 17 residues. V gave up 2 bases and J gave up 3 bases, with 21 bases separating them. Per germline, CDR1 SGHDT and CDR2 YYEEEE. CDR3 region: CASSFRAPTLLFYEQYF. CDR3 sequence (DNA): TGTGCCAGCAGCTTCCGCGCCCCGACTCTACTTTTCTACGAGCAGTACTTC.

The gene calls are TRBV20-1 and TRBJ2-3; no clear D gene. In germline, CDR1 is DFQATT, CDR2 SNEGSKA (reference sequence). The CDR3 spans 11 residues. V gave up 8 bases and J gave up 5 bases, with 11 bases separating them. The CDR3 reads CSTSRGDTQYF. The CDR3 DNA reads as TGCAGTACGTCTCGCGGAGATACGCAGTATTTT.

This sequence joins TRBV9 and TRBJ2-7; 9 nucleotides match TRBD2. Germline V lookup: CDR1 SGDLS, CDR2 YYNGEE. The V segment lost 2 bases and the J segment 3 bases; nucleotides outside the gene matches: 6. The CDR3 loop spans 15 amino acids. CDR3 coding DNA: TGTGCCAGCAGCGTGCTAGCGGGACCTATCTACGAGCAGTACTTC. Protein: CASSVLAGPIYEQYF.

The chain recombines TRBV5-1 with TRBJ2-2; TRBD1 matches at 8 bases. The CDR3 contains 16 residues. J gave up 3 bases and V 4 bases, and 8 bases lay outside the gene matches. Per germline, CDR1 SGHRS and CDR2 YFSETQ. CDR3: CASSPRTGWDTGELFF. CDR3 in DNA: TGCGCCAGCAGCCCGAGGACAGGGTGGGACACCGGGGAGCTGTTTTTT.

This clone turned up a few times. V usage is TRBV7-2 and J usage is TRBJ2-7, with D uncertain. The CDR3 is made up of 11 amino acids. V dropped 5 bases and J dropped 6 bases, with 8 bases sitting between them. The germline CDR1 and CDR2 sequences are SGHTA and FQGNSA. In DNA, the CDR3 is TGTGCCAGCAGCCCTCTGCGCGAGCAGTACTTC. Protein sequence: CASSPLREQYF.

The V and J genes are TRBV5-1 and TRBJ2-1; 12 nucleotides agree with TRBD2. The CDR3 has 16 residues. Germline V CDR1 and CDR2: SGHRS, YFSETQ. V shed 3 bases, J shed 9 bases, and the junction held 10 bases outside the gene matches. The CDR3 DNA is TGCGCCAGCAGCTCGGACCTAGCGGGGGGGCTGAGTGAGCAGTTCTTC. Protein sequence: CASSSDLAGGLSEQFF.

This chain joins TRBV19 and TRBJ2-7, with 10 bases fitting TRBD1. CDR1 is LNHDA, CDR2 SQIVND, per germline (reference sequence). V trimming: 5 bases; J trimming: 2 bases; junction bases outside the gene matches: 9. The length of the CDR3 is 16 residues. The CDR3: CASSRKTGTGAYEQYF. CDR3 sequence (DNA): TGTGCCAGTAGTCGCAAAACCGGGACAGGGGCCTACGAGCAGTACTTC.

The rearrangement uses TRBV3-1 (or the pseudogene TRBV3-2) and TRBJ1-4; TRBD1 matches at 12 bases. This CDR3 has 17 residues. Germline V gene lookup returns CDR1 LGHDT and CDR2 YNNKEL (reference sequence). The ends lost 1 base at V and 7 bases at J; junction bases unmatched: 7. The CDR3 loop is CASSQGAGTGGGEKLFF. As DNA, the CDR3 is TGTGCCAGCAGCCAAGGGGCCGGGACAGGGGGCGGTGAAAAACTGTTTTTT.

V is TRBV19 and J is TRBJ1-1; 7 bases line up with TRBD1. Germline-derived CDR1 and CDR2 are LNHDA and SQIVND (reference sequence). The V segment lost 5 bases and the J segment 5 bases; nucleotides outside the gene matches: 2. The CDR3 contains 12 residues. The CDR3 reads CASSEGATEAFF. DNA of the CDR3: TGTGCCAGTAGTGAGGGGGCGACTGAAGCTTTCTTT. Full variable domain (outside the CDR3, taken from reference TRBV19 and TRBJ1-1): DGGITQSPKYLFRKEGQNVTLSCEQNLNHDAMYWYRQDPGQGLRLIYYSQIVNDFQKGDIAEGYSVSREKKESFPLTVTSAQKNPTAFYLCASSEGATEAFFGQGTRLTVV.

The genes are TRBV11-2 and TRBJ1-1; 9 nucleotides agree with TRBD1. The CDR3 totals 16 residues. Germline V gene sequence: CDR1 SGHAT, CDR2 FQNNGV. The V segment lost 3 bases and the J segment 0 bases; nucleotides outside the gene matches: 5. CDR3 in DNA: TGTGCCAGCAGCTTCACAGGGGGCGGGATGAACACTGAAGCTTTCTTT. It codes for CASSFTGGGMNTEAFF. The whole variable domain, filled in from reference TRBV11-2 and TRBJ1-1, reads EAGVAQSPRYKIIEKRQSVAFWCNPISGHATLYWYQQILGQGPKLLIQFQNNGVVDDSQLPKDRFSAERLKGVDSTLKIQPAKLEDSAVYLCASSFTGGGMNTEAFFGQGTRLTVV.

The chain employs TRBV19 and TRBJ2-7; the D gene is possibly TRBD2 (6 bases). This CDR3 region has 16 residues. The germline V gene has CDR1 LNHDA and CDR2 SQIVND (reference sequence). V gave up 4 bases and J gave up 0 bases, with 16 bases separating them. CDR3 sequence: CASSTGGTTVSYEQYF. The CDR3 DNA reads TGTGCCAGTAGTACCGGAGGGACCACCGTCTCCTACGAGCAGTACTTC.

V usage is TRBV5-1 and J usage is TRBJ2-2, with TRBD2 matching 7 bases. This CDR3 is 15 amino acids long. The trim removed 1 base at V and 3 bases at J, leaving 3 bases unmatched. Germline CDR1 SGHRS, CDR2 YFSETQ. CDR3: CASSLSGKDTGELFF. For the CDR3, the DNA is TGCGCCAGCAGCTTGAGCGGGAAGGACACCGGGGAGCTGTTTTTT. The whole variable domain, filled in from reference TRBV5-1 and TRBJ2-2, reads KAGVTQTPRYLIKTRGQQVTLSCSPISGHRSVSWYQQTPGQGLQFLFEYFSETQRNKGNFPGRFSGRQFSNSRSEMNVSTLELGDSALYLCASSLSGKDTGELFFGEGSRLTVL.